These 19 T cell receptor beta chains came from one sample sequenced in a study of blood T cell repertoires in COVID-19 (dated by TCRdb to the early 2020s). Library creation used the immunoSEQ multiplex PCR assay. The table was pulled from immuneACCESS by TCRdb, which kept in-frame rearrangements only. Such tables lose some clones; where checked, under half of the loss comes from unresolved V genes, and the rest has no known cause. This sample has approximately 250,000 clones in its table, and about 86% of those were observed once. Together, the top ten hold around 3.9% of the sample. What was sequenced was PBMCs or T cells enriched from blood (not recorded which). The receptor set was obtained from a man aged 30 to 45 with acute COVID-19.

The V and J genes are TRBV6-5 and TRBJ1-5; no clear D. Trimming stripped 5 bases from V and 5 bases from J, with 10 bases between. Per the germline V gene, CDR1 is MNHEY and CDR2 is SVGAGI. This CDR3 is built from 13 residues. Here the CDR3 reads CASSQANDQPQHF. The CDR3, as DNA: TGTGCCAGCAGTCAGGCCAACGATCAGCCCCAGCATTTT.

The rearrangement uses TRBV19 and TRBJ1-5, with D uncertain. The CDR3 extends over 14 amino acids. CDR1 LNHDA and CDR2 SQIVND come from the germline V gene (reference sequence). Trimming pared 3 bases from V and 10 bases from J, leaving 16 bases between. CDR3 sequence (DNA): TGTGCCAGTAGTATTGTGGCAGTCCCTCGTCCCCAGCATTTT. Protein product: CASSIVAVPRPQHF.

The rearrangement uses TRBV7-3 and TRBJ2-3; 15 nucleotides line up with TRBD2. This CDR3 comprises 18 residues. The trim removed 5 bases at V and 7 bases at J, leaving 13 bases unmatched. The germline gives CDR1 SGHTA, CDR2 FQGTGA. This CDR3 is CASSLLRTSGRASHTQYF. CDR3 nucleotide sequence: TGTGCCAGCAGCCTCTTAAGGACTAGCGGGAGGGCCTCACATACGCAGTATTTT.

The rearrangement uses TRBV19 and TRBJ2-1, with D unresolved. Germline V CDR1 and CDR2: LNHDA, SQIVND (reference sequence). Trimming cost V 6 bases and J 9 bases, with 15 bases left between them. The CDR3 is made up of 13 amino acids. CDR3 residues: CASSSTIGREQFF. Here the CDR3 DNA reads TGTGCCAGTAGCTCAACGATCGGTCGTGAGCAGTTCTTC.

This clone was seen at least ten times. The CDR3 region has the DNA TGTGCCAGCAGCCTCCGGCAGGGTTATGGCTACACCTTC. Translating it yields CASSLRQGYGYTF. The chain couples TRBV3-1 (or the pseudogene TRBV3-2) to TRBJ1-2; maybe TRBD1 (5 bases). CDR1 is LGHDT and CDR2 is YNNKEL in the germline V gene (reference sequence). The CDR3 extends over 13 amino acids. V was trimmed by 4 bases and J by 5 bases, leaving 11 bases between them.

This clone appeared a single time. The chain uses TRBV9 and TRBJ1-2; TRBD1 is a possible D gene (5 bases). The CDR3 is 18 residues long. Germline CDR1 reads SGDLS; CDR2 reads YYNGEE. With 0 bases removed from V and 3 bases from J, the gap between germline ends came to 21 bases. CDR3: CASSVGGGGSPLDYGYTF. CDR3 bases: TGTGCCAGCAGCGTAGGTGGGGGAGGCAGCCCCCTAGACTATGGCTACACCTTC. The whole variable domain, filled in from reference TRBV9 and TRBJ1-2, reads DSGVTQTPKHLITATGQRVTLRCSPRSGDLSVYWYQQSLDQGLQFLIQYYNGEERAKGNILERFSAQQFPDLHSELNLSSLELGDSALYFCASSVGGGGSPLDYGYTFGSGTRLTVV.

The rearrangement links TRBV4-2 to TRBJ2-6; the D gene is possibly TRBD1 (5 bases). CDR1 and CDR2 from the germline V gene are LGHNA and YNFKEQ. The ends were cut back, 1 base at V and 0 bases at J, with 7 bases in the middle. This CDR3 is 16 amino acids long. The chain's CDR3 is CASSQVGDSGANVLTF. In DNA, the CDR3 is TGTGCCAGCAGCCAAGTAGGGGACTCTGGGGCCAACGTCCTGACTTTC.

V gene TRBV29-1 combines with J gene TRBJ1-4, with 8 bases matching TRBD1. The CDR3 contains 17 residues. With 5 bases clipped from V and 5 bases from J, the junction kept 16 bases outside the gene matches. The germline V gene has CDR1 SQVTM and CDR2 ANQGSEA. The CDR3 reads CSVSGQALRSVNEKLFF. Written as DNA, the CDR3 is TGCAGCGTTTCGGGACAGGCCCTAAGAAGTGTAAATGAAAAACTGTTTTTT.

The rearrangement joins TRBV6-1 to TRBJ1-4; perhaps TRBD1 as D (6 bases). The CDR3 consists of 16 residues. The V gene's germline CDR1 is MNHNS and CDR2 SASEGT. V lost 0 bases and J lost 0, with 8 bases in between. The CDR3 DNA follows: TGTGCCAGCAGTGAAGCCCAGGGGTCAACTAATGAAAAACTGTTTTTT. This sequence encodes CASSEAQGSTNEKLFF.

Here the CDR3 DNA reads TGTGCCAGCAGCACCGACAGAGCCCTCTACAATGAGCAGTTCTTC. It specifies CASSTDRALYNEQFF. This chain joins TRBV7-2 and TRBJ2-1; perhaps TRBD1 as D (5 bases). The germline V and J ends were trimmed by 5 bases and 3 bases, with 14 bases remaining between them. The CDR3 consists of 15 residues. Germline-derived CDR1 and CDR2 are SGHTA and FQGNSA.

This clone was seen only once. CDR3 amino acids: CATERVRGLAEQYV. CDR3 in DNA: TGCGCCACTGAGAGGGTCAGGGGTTTAGCAGAGCAGTACGTC. The chain couples TRBV10-1 to TRBJ2-7, with D possibly TRBD1 on 6 matching bases. Germline CDR1 WNHNN, CDR2 SYGVQD (reference sequence). The length of the CDR3 is 14 residues. V lost 10 bases to trimming and J lost 7 bases, with 23 bases between them.

The J gene is TRBJ2-5, the V gene TRBV28; maybe TRBD2 (5 bases). This CDR3 region has 16 residues. Germline CDR1 and CDR2: MDHEN and SYDVKM. Between the trimmed V and J ends, which lost 5 bases and 5 bases, there was a span of 21 bases. CDR3 sequence reads: CASSDPGQAPGETQYF. In DNA, the CDR3 is TGTGCCAGCAGTGACCCCGGGCAGGCCCCGGGGGAGACCCAGTACTTC.

This clone came up a few times. The rearrangement joins TRBV27 to TRBJ1-5, with 9 bases that match TRBD1. The germline V gene has CDR1 MNHEY and CDR2 SMNVEV (reference sequence). Trimming took 8 bases from V and 3 from J; bases not matched to a gene: 8. The length of the CDR3 is 15 residues. DNA of the CDR3: TGTGCCAGCCGACCGGGACAGGGATCCAATCAGCCCCAGCATTTT. Translating it yields CASRPGQGSNQPQHF.

The V call is TRBV27, the J call TRBJ1-6, with 10 bases matching TRBD1. This CDR3 contains 14 residues. Germline V CDR1 and CDR2: MNHEY, SMNVEV (reference sequence). The ends lost 5 bases at V and 14 bases at J; junction bases unmatched: 9. The CDR3 nucleotides read TGTGCCAGCAGTGACCGGGACAGGGGTGTCGCCCTCCACTTT. This gives the protein CASSDRDRGVALHF.

This clone has only a few counts. The rearrangement joins TRBV5-4 to TRBJ1-1, with 8 bases aligning to TRBD1. The CDR3 has 13 amino acids. Germline V lookup: CDR1 SGHNT, CDR2 YYREEE (reference sequence). V shed 4 bases and J 6 bases; nucleotides not matched to a gene: 5. Written as DNA, the CDR3 is TGTGCCAGCAGCACGACAGGGGTCGCTGAAGCTTTCTTT. Protein sequence: CASSTTGVAEAFF.

This clone was detected once. CDR3 loop: CASSYASVQETQYF. CDR3 nucleotide sequence: TGTGCCAGCAGTTATGCCAGCGTACAAGAGACCCAGTACTTC. The chain links TRBV6-2 or TRBV6-3 to TRBJ2-5; D not resolved. This CDR3 comprises 14 residues. V was cut by 3 bases and J by 2 bases, with 10 bases left in between. The germline CDR1 and CDR2 sequences are MNHEY and SVGEGT.

This chain uses TRBV7-9 with TRBJ1-1; D uncertain. Germline V gene sequence: CDR1 SEHNR, CDR2 FQNEAQ (reference sequence). V dropped 5 bases and J dropped 0 bases, with 10 bases sitting between them. This CDR3 comprises 14 residues. The CDR3 nucleotides are TGTGCCAGCAGCCCAAAGACAATGAACACTGAAGCTTTCTTT. Encoded protein: CASSPKTMNTEAFF.

The chain couples TRBV2 to TRBJ2-3, with D possibly matching TRBD2 (6 bases). The V gene's germline CDR1 is SNHLY and CDR2 FYNNEI. V was clipped by 8 bases and J by 2 bases, with 17 bases between them. CDR3 length: 15 residues. CDR3 region: CASRREKGSTDTQYF. In DNA, the CDR3 is TGTGCCAGCCGGAGGGAAAAGGGGTCCACAGATACGCAGTATTTT.

The chain has TRBV11-2 and TRBJ1-1; 7 bases line up with TRBD1. The CDR3 loop spans 15 amino acids. The trim removed 1 base at V and 6 bases at J, leaving 8 bases unmatched. Germline lookup yields CDR1 SGHAT and CDR2 FQNNGV. The CDR3 sequence is CASSLGAGGFSEAFF. For the CDR3, the DNA is TGTGCCAGCAGCTTAGGGGCAGGGGGGTTTTCTGAAGCTTTCTTT.